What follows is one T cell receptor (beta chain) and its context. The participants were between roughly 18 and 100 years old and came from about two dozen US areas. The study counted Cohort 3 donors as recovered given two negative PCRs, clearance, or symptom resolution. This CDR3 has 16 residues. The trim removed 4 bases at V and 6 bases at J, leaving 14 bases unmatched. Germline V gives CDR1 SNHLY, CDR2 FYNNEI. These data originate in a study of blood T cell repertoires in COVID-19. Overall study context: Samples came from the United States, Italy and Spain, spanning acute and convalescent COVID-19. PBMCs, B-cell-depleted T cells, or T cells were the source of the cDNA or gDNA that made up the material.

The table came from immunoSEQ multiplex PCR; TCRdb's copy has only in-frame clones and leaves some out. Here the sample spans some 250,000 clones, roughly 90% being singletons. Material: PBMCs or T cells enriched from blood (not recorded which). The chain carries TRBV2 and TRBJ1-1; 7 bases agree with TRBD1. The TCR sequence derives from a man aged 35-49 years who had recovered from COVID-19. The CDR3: CASSVLWGQPPSEAFF. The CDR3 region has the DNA TGTGCCAGCAGTGTTCTTTGGGGACAGCCTCCCTCTGAAGCTTTCTTT.